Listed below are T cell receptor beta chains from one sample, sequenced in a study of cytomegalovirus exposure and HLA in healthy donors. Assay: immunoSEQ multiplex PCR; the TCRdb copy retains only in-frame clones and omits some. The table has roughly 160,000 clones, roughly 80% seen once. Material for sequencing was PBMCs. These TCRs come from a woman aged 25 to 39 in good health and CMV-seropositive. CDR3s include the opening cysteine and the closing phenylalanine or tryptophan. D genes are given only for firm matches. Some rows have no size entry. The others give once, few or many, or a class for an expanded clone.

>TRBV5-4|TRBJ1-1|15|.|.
CASRIDTRRNTEAFF
TGTGCCAGCCGAATTGACACCCGAAGGAATACTGAAGCTTTCTTT
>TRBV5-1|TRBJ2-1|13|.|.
CASSLIPDNEQFF
TGCGCCAGCAGTTTGATTCCCGACAATGAGCAGTTCTTC
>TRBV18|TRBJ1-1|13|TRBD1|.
CASSLRQGTEAFF
TGTGCCAGCTCACTACGACAGGGCACTGAAGCTTTCTTT
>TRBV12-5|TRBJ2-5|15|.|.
CASGLASGGGETQYF
TGTGCTAGTGGTTTGGCCTCAGGAGGAGGGGAGACCCAGTACTTC
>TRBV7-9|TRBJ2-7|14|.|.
CASSLDRGYYEQYF
TGTGCCAGCAGCTTAGATAGGGGGTACTACGAGCAGTACTTC
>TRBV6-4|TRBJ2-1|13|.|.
CASSDSAEGEQFF
TGTGCCAGCAGTGACTCCGCCGAGGGTGAGCAGTTCTTC
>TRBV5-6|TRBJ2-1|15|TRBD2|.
CASTNSGGAVLEQFF
TGTGCCAGCACAAATAGCGGGGGGGCTGTGTTAGAGCAGTTCTTC
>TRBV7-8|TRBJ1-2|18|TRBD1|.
CASSLAPSFIQGASGYTF
TGTGCCAGCAGCTTAGCCCCGTCATTTATACAGGGGGCCTCTGGCTACACCTTC
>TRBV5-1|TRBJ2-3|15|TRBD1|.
CASSRWTGATDTQYF
TGCGCCAGCAGCCGATGGACAGGGGCCACAGATACGCAGTATTTT
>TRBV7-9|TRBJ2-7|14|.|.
CASSLGQWAYEQYF
TGTGCCAGCAGCTTAGGACAATGGGCCTACGAGCAGTACTTC
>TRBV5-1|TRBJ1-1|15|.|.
CASSLAGPVKTEAFF
TGCGCCAGCAGCTTGGCAGGCCCCGTTAAGACTGAAGCTTTCTTT
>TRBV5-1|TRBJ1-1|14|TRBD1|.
CASTPRDRDTEAFF
TGCGCCAGCACCCCCCGGGACAGGGACACTGAAGCTTTCTTT
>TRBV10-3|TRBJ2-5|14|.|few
CAISEGRGQETQYF
TGTGCCATCAGTGAGGGACGGGGCCAAGAGACCCAGTACTTC
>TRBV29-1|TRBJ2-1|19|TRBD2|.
CSVEEDLRTSGGIPNEQFF
TGCAGCGTTGAAGAGGACTTAAGGACTAGCGGGGGGATACCCAATGAGCAGTTCTTC
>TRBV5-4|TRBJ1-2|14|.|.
CASSQQVSNYGYTF
TGTGCCAGCAGCCAACAGGTTTCTAACTATGGCTACACCTTC
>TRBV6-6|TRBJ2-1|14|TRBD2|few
CASMTGLAVNEQFF
TGTGCCAGCATGACCGGACTAGCGGTCAATGAGCAGTTCTTC
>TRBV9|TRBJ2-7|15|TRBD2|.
CASSVGSSGGAGQYF
TGTGCCAGCAGCGTAGGATCTAGCGGGGGGGCCGGGCAGTACTTC
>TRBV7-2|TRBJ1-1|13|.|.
CATPRGMNTEAFF
TGTGCCACCCCCAGGGGTATGAACACTGAAGCTTTCTTT
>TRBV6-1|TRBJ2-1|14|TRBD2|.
CASIAGGYNNEQFF
TGTGCCAGCATTGCGGGGGGGTACAACAATGAGCAGTTCTTC
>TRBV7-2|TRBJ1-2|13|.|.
CASSLIKRQACTF
TGTGCCAGCAGCCTCATTAAGCGACAGGCTTGCACCTTC
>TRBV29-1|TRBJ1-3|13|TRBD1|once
CSVEQGAGNTIYF
TGCAGCGTTGAACAGGGGGCGGGAAACACCATATATTTT
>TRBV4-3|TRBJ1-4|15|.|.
CASSQDRHRNEKLFF
TGCGCCAGCAGCCAAGATAGACACCGTAATGAAAAACTGTTTTTT
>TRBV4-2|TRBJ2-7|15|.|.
CASSQGQEISYEQYF
TGTGCCAGCAGCCAAGGACAGGAGATCTCCTACGAGCAGTACTTC
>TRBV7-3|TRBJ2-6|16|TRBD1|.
CASSSGTDSGANVLTF
TGTGCCAGCAGCTCGGGGACAGACTCTGGGGCCAACGTCCTGACTTTC
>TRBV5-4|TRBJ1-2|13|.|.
CASSPRASGGYTF
TGTGCCAGCAGCCCGCGGGCCTCCGGCGGCTACACCTTC
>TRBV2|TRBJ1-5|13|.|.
CASKSSAGQPQHF
TGTGCCAGCAAATCTTCTGCCGGGCAGCCCCAGCATTTT
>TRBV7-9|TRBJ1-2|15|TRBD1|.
CASSLAGTGTYGYTF
TGTGCCAGCAGCTTGGCCGGGACAGGGACTTATGGCTACACCTTC
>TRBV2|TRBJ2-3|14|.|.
CASRGLSRTDTQYF
TGTGCCAGCAGGGGACTTTCCCGCACAGATACGCAGTATTTT
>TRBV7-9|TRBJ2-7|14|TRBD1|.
CSILIQGDTYEQYF
TGTTCCATCTTGATTCAGGGGGATACCTACGAGCAGTACTTC
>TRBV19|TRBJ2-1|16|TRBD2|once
CASSMVAGSTYNEQFF
TGTGCCAGTAGTATGGTAGCGGGGAGCACCTACAATGAGCAGTTCTTC
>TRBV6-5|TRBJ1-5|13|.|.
CASSYSSLELQHF
TGTGCCAGCAGTTACTCTTCTCTGGAGCTCCAGCATTTT
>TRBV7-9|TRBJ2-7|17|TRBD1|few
CSSSATDRGLPSYEQYF
TGTTCCAGCAGCGCTACCGACAGGGGGCTTCCCTCCTACGAGCAGTACTTC
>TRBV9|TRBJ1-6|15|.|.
CASSVDGGAGSPLHF
TGTGCCAGCAGCGTAGATGGAGGGGCCGGCTCACCCCTCCACTTT
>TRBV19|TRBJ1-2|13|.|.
CASSMRLNYGYTF
TGTGCCAGTAGTATGAGGCTTAACTATGGCTACACCTTC
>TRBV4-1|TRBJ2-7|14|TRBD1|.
CASSQLIRDSEQYF
TGCGCCAGCAGCCAACTGATCCGGGACAGCGAGCAGTACTTC
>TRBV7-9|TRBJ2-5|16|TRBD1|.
CASSSARGTGGETQYF
TGTGCCAGCAGCTCTGCCCGGGGGACAGGGGGGGAGACCCAGTACTTC
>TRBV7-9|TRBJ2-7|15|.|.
CASSRDRAGGYEQYF
TGTGCCAGCAGCCGGGACAGGGCGGGGGGCTACGAGCAGTACTTC
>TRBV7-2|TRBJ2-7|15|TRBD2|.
CASSLAGGGSREQYF
TGTGCCAGCAGCTTAGCGGGGGGAGGGTCCAGGGAGCAGTACTTC
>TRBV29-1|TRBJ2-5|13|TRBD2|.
CSVDTSGGETQYF
TGCAGCGTTGACACTAGCGGGGGTGAGACCCAGTACTTC
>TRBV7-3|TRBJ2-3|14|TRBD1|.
CASQRDSYTDTQYF
TGTGCCAGTCAAAGGGACAGCTACACAGATACGCAGTATTTT
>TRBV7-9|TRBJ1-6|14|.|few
CASSLAIGYPPLHF
TGTGCCAGCAGCTTAGCGATCGGGTACCCCCCCCTCCACTTT
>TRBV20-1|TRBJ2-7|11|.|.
CSARTSYEQYF
TGCAGTGCTAGGACATCCTACGAGCAGTACTTC
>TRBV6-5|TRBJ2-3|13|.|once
CASRGPYTDTQYF
TGTGCCAGCAGGGGGCCCTACACAGATACGCAGTATTTT
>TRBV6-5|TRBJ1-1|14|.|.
CASSYTETNTEAFF
TGTGCCAGCAGTTACACCGAGACTAACACTGAAGCTTTCTTT
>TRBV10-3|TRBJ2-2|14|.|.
CAISERASTGELFF
TGTGCCATCAGTGAGAGAGCCTCGACCGGGGAGCTGTTTTTT
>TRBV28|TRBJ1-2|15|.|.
CASRDNQQADYGYTF
TGTGCCAGCAGGGACAACCAACAGGCTGACTATGGCTACACCTTC
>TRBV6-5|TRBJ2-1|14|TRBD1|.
CASSYRDRNNEQFF
TGTGCCAGCAGCTACCGGGACAGGAACAATGAGCAGTTCTTC
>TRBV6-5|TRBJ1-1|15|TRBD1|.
CASSYFGQASGEAFF
TGTGCCAGCAGTTACTTCGGACAGGCGTCGGGTGAAGCTTTCTTT
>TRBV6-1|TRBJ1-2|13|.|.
CASSREYLYGYTF
TGTGCCAGCAGTCGGGAATATCTCTATGGCTACACCTTC
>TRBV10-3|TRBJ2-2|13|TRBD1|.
CAITGGRSGELFF
TGTGCCATCACAGGGGGCCGGAGCGGGGAGCTGTTTTTT
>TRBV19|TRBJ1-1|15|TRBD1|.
CASSKRTGGIPEAFF
TGTGCCAGTAGTAAAAGGACAGGGGGTATACCTGAAGCTTTCTTT
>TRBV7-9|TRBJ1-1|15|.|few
CSSILTRQKNTEAFF
TGTTCCAGCATCCTCACCCGACAGAAGAACACTGAAGCTTTCTTT
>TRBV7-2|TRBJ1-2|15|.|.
CASSPAFGTNYGYTF
TGTGCCAGCAGCCCAGCATTCGGGACAAACTATGGCTACACCTTC
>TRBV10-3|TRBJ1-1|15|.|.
CAISDRGRSYTEAFF
TGTGCCATCAGTGACAGGGGTCGCTCCTACACTGAAGCTTTCTTT